This T cell receptor beta chain was sequenced for a study of blood T cell repertoires in COVID-19. Study in general: The samples span acute and convalescent COVID-19 from the United States, Italy and Spain. Sample material is recorded as cDNA or gDNA derived from T cells, B-cell-depleted T cells, or PBMCs.

Authors' analysis steps: Cell counts per sample came from amplifying reference gene primers. Data came from immunoSEQ multiplex PCR; TCRdb stores just in-frame clones and leaves some out. That table is the source of V, J and clone size, and D and trimming were worked out from the DNA. In the table there are roughly 49,000 clones, 75% to 90% of which are singletons. With V trimmed by 6 bases and J by 11 bases, 12 bases remained unmatched. There are 14 residues in the CDR3. CDR1 is SNHLY, CDR2 FYNNEI, per germline. The sample holds a few counts of this clone. The sample comprised peripheral blood. The J gene is TRBJ2-2, the V gene TRBV2, with TRBD2 matching over 7 bases. The origin of this receptor is a human donor in a cohort sampled during active COVID-19. CDR3: CASRGGEAFGELFF. The CDR3, as DNA: TGTGCCAGCAGGGGAGGGGAGGCTTTCGGAGAGCTGTTTTTT. The full variable domain, in which reference TRBV2 and TRBJ2-2 provide the parts outside the CDR3, is EPEVTQTPSHQVTQMGQEVILRCVPISNHLYFYWYRQILGQKVEFLVSFYNNEISEKSEIFDDQFSVERPDGSNFTLKIRSTKLEDSAMYFCASRGGEAFGELFFGEGSRLTVL.